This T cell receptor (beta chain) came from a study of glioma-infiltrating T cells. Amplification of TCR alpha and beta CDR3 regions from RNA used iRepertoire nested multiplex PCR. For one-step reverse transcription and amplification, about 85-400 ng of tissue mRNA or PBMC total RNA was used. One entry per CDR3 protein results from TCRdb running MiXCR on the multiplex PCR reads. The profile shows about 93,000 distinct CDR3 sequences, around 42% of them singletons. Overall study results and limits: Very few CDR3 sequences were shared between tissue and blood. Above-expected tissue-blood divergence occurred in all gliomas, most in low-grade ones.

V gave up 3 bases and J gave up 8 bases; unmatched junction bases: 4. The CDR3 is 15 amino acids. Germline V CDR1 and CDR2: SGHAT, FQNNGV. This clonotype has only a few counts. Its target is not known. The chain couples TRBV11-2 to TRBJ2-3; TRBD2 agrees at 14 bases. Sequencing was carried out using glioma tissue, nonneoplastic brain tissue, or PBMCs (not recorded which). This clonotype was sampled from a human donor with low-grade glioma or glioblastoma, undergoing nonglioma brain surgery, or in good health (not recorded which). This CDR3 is CASSFSGTSGSTQYF. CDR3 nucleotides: TGTGCCAGCAGCTTCTCTGGGACTAGCGGGAGTACGCAGTATTTT.